These T cell receptor beta chains were read from a single sample in a study of T cells after yellow fever vaccination. TCRdb reanalysed the 5' RACE reads using MiXCR and keeps one entry per CDR3 protein. The sample has over 45,000 distinct CDR3 sequences; more than 5.5% are singletons. The material sequenced was CD8+ T cells sorted from PBMCs, taken on the day of the first yellow fever vaccination. These receptors all come from a man aged 18 to 29 who received the YFV17D yellow fever vaccine. Both conserved end residues are part of each CDR3. D genes are given only for firm matches. Expanded clones get a size class; other rows say once, few or many, or leave the size out.

v_gene,j_gene,d_gene,abundance,CDR3nt,CDR3aa
TRBV2,TRBJ2-2,TRBD2,once,TGTGCCTGCAGTGACGGGACTAGCGGGGGGGTGACCGGGGAGCTGTTTTTT,CACSDGTSGGVTGELFF
TRBV3-1,TRBJ1-2,-,few,TGTGCCAGCAGCCAAGAGTCCTTAACTAACTATGGCTACACCTTC,CASSQESLTNYGYTF
TRBV4-1,TRBJ2-2,TRBD2,-,TGCGCCAGCAGTCCCGGGACTAGAAACACCGGGGAGCTGTTTTTT,CASSPGTRNTGELFF
TRBV4-1,TRBJ2-1,-,many,TGCGCCAGCAGCCAAGATCTTGGGAGCCTCGGGTACAATGAGCAGTTCTTC,CASSQDLGSLGYNEQFF
TRBV9,TRBJ1-2,-,many,TGTGCCAGCAGCGTGTCCGACACTTCCTATGGCTACACCTTC,CASSVSDTSYGYTF
TRBV4-3,TRBJ1-3,-,many,TGCGCCAGCAGCCAAGAGGTGGGCTCTGGAAACACCATATATTTT,CASSQEVGSGNTIYF
TRBV27,TRBJ2-5,TRBD2,few,TGTGCCAGCAGCCGACTAGCGGGGCGACAAGAGACCCAGTACTTC,CASSRLAGRQETQYF
TRBV20-1,TRBJ1-4,-,-,TGCAGTGCTAGAGTTGAAGGGTGGACGGAAAAACTGTTTTTT,CSARVEGWTEKLFF
TRBV7-6,TRBJ2-3,-,many,TGTGCCAGCAGCTTAGGAAGGGGGTCTGATACGCAGTATTTT,CASSLGRGSDTQYF
TRBV5-8,TRBJ2-1,-,few,TGTGCCAGCAGCTTCAGGGTGAATGAGCAGTTCTTC,CASSFRVNEQFF
TRBV20-1,TRBJ2-7,-,many,TGCAGTGCTAGAGCCACAGGGAGGTACGAGCAGTACTTC,CSARATGRYEQYF
TRBV6-1,TRBJ1-1,-,few,TGTGCCAGCAGAAAAATGACAGTCATGAACACTGAAGCTTTCTTT,CASRKMTVMNTEAFF
TRBV7-6,TRBJ2-1,TRBD1,-,TGTGCCAGCAGCTTAGACAGTGGGACAGTAAGCTCCTACAATGAGCAGTTCTTC,CASSLDSGTVSSYNEQFF
TRBV6-2/TRBV6-3,TRBJ2-3,-,many,TGTGCCAGCAGTTCGGGCGGGAGCACAGATACGCAGTATTTT,CASSSGGSTDTQYF
TRBV10-3,TRBJ2-7,TRBD2,-,TGTGCCATCGGGATCGGCGGGGGACTCTACGAGCAGTACTTC,CAIGIGGGLYEQYF
TRBV27,TRBJ1-2,-,-,TGTGCCAGCAGTTTAGGCCCTCCAGGGATTTCTAACTATGGCTACACCTTC,CASSLGPPGISNYGYTF
TRBV5-5,TRBJ1-4,-,-,TGTGCCAGCAGCTTGGATATTTTGGGGACGGTAGAAAAACTGTTTTTT,CASSLDILGTVEKLFF
TRBV29-1,TRBJ2-1,-,many,TGCAGCGTTGAAAGGCCTACCTACAATGAGCAGTTCTTC,CSVERPTYNEQFF
TRBV6-1,TRBJ2-1,-,few,TGTGCCAGCAGCGTATTGGGGAACTCCTACAATGAGCAGTTCTTC,CASSVLGNSYNEQFF
TRBV12-3/TRBV12-4,TRBJ1-6,-,few,TGTGCCAGCAGTTTACGGCAGGAGGGGAATTCACCCCTCCACTTT,CASSLRQEGNSPLHF
TRBV6-5,TRBJ2-4,TRBD2,few,TGTGCCAGCAGTTACGGGGAGGGAAACATTCAGTACTTC,CASSYGEGNIQYF
TRBV12-3/TRBV12-4,TRBJ2-7,-,-,TGTGCCAGCAGGTCCAGGGCCGATTCTCAGCAGTACTTC,CASRSRADSQQYF
TRBV7-6,TRBJ2-1,TRBD2,many,TGTGCCAGCAGCTTAGACCGGGGGGGGGGCCCCGGGTACAATGAGCAGTTCTTC,CASSLDRGGGPGYNEQFF
TRBV11-3,TRBJ2-1,TRBD1,-,TGTGCCAGCAGCTTAGTAGGAGGGCCGGGACAGGGGGGCGATGAGCAGTTCTTC,CASSLVGGPGQGGDEQFF
TRBV5-4,TRBJ2-5,-,many,TGTGCCAGCAAGACAGAAGGAGGGGAGACCCAGTACTTC,CASKTEGGETQYF
TRBV6-2/TRBV6-3,TRBJ2-1,-,-,TGTGCCAGCAGTTACTCTGGGGGGTACAATGAGCAGTTCTTC,CASSYSGGYNEQFF
TRBV29-1,TRBJ1-2,-,many,TGCAGCGTTTCTGGGGAGAGGTATGGCTACACCTTC,CSVSGERYGYTF
TRBV2,TRBJ2-5,-,few,TGTGCCTGCGTTGAGGGTTGGGAGACCCAGTACTTC,CACVEGWETQYF
TRBV6-5,TRBJ1-2,-,many,TGTGCCAGCAGTTTCCAACAGGCCTATGGCTACACCTTC,CASSFQQAYGYTF
TRBV5-4,TRBJ2-2,TRBD1,many,TGTGCCAGCATAAAACAGGGGACCGGGGAGCTGTTTTTT,CASIKQGTGELFF
TRBV11-2,TRBJ2-2,TRBD2,-,TGTGCCAGCAGCTCGCCACTAGCGGGGGGGCCCGACACCGGGGAGCTGTTTTTT,CASSSPLAGGPDTGELFF
TRBV10-3,TRBJ2-2,-,few,TGTGCCACCGAAGAGACGACAGTACGAGAGCTGTTTTTT,CATEETTVRELFF
TRBV11-2,TRBJ2-5,TRBD2,many,TGTGCCAGCAGCCCTTTAGCGGGGGTCCAAGAGACCCAGTACTTC,CASSPLAGVQETQYF
TRBV24-1,TRBJ1-2,-,few,TGTGCCACCAGTGATTTACGGAGTAACTATGGCTACACCTTC,CATSDLRSNYGYTF
TRBV19,TRBJ1-5,-,-,TGTGCCAGTAGAATCGGTCGAGACACAGGTCATCAGCCCCAGCATTTT,CASRIGRDTGHQPQHF
TRBV15,TRBJ2-2,-,many,TGTGCCACCAGCAGAGAGGGCCCGGGCACCGGGGAGCTGTTTTTT,CATSREGPGTGELFF
TRBV6-2/TRBV6-3,TRBJ1-5,-,-,TGTGCCAGCAGTTATGGGGTGCAGAGGCCCCAGCATTTT,CASSYGVQRPQHF
TRBV3-1,TRBJ2-1,TRBD2,few,TGTGCCAGCAGCCAAGATCTGGCTAGCGGGGGGGCAGGGACCTACAATGAGCAGTTCTTC,CASSQDLASGGAGTYNEQFF
TRBV20-1,TRBJ1-1,-,many,TGCAGTGCCTCAGAGGGAATTCGAACTGAAGCTTTCTTT,CSASEGIRTEAFF
TRBV11-2,TRBJ1-2,-,many,TGTGCCAGCAGCTTAGGGCAGGGCTATGGCTACACCTTC,CASSLGQGYGYTF
TRBV4-3,TRBJ2-1,-,few,TGCGCCAGCAGCCAAGTCCAGGGGACCTACAATGAGCAGTTCTTC,CASSQVQGTYNEQFF
TRBV25-1,TRBJ2-1,-,many,TGTGCCACCCGGGGGGCCGGAGTAAACAATGAGCAGTTCTTC,CATRGAGVNNEQFF
TRBV7-6,TRBJ2-7,TRBD1,few,TGTGCCAGCAGCGTCGGGACAGGGAGCTCCTACGAGCAGTACTTC,CASSVGTGSSYEQYF
TRBV12-3/TRBV12-4,TRBJ1-2,-,few,TGTGCCAGCAGTTCGGGGGAATACTATGGCTACACCTTC,CASSSGEYYGYTF
TRBV5-1,TRBJ1-4,-,-,TGCGCCAGCAGCTTGGCGGCGGTGCTGAATCCAACTAATGAAAAACTGTTTTTT,CASSLAAVLNPTNEKLFF
TRBV7-2,TRBJ2-2,-,many,TGTGCCAGCAGCTCTTGGACAGAGGACACCGGGGAGCTGTTTTTT,CASSSWTEDTGELFF
TRBV11-2,TRBJ2-5,TRBD2,-,TGTGCCAGCAGCTTAGATTGGCAGGGAGGGGAGACCCAGTACTTC,CASSLDWQGGETQYF
TRBV7-9,TRBJ2-3,TRBD2,few,TGTGCCAGCAGCTTAGGACTAGCGGGGAGCACAGATACGCAGTATTTT,CASSLGLAGSTDTQYF
TRBV6-5,TRBJ2-5,-,-,TGTGCCAGCAGTTACTTGGGGGAAGAGACCCAGTACTTC,CASSYLGEETQYF
TRBV6-2/TRBV6-3,TRBJ2-7,-,many,TGTGCCAGCAGCCCCTTCGGGCCCGCCGGAAACGAGCAGTACTTC,CASSPFGPAGNEQYF
TRBV12-3/TRBV12-4,TRBJ2-5,-,-,TGTGCCAGCAGAACTCAGGGGACGGGAGAGACCCAGTACTTC,CASRTQGTGETQYF
TRBV6-1,TRBJ2-1,-,few,TGTGCCAGCTCTGTAGCGGCCACCTACAATGAGCAGTTCTTC,CASSVAATYNEQFF